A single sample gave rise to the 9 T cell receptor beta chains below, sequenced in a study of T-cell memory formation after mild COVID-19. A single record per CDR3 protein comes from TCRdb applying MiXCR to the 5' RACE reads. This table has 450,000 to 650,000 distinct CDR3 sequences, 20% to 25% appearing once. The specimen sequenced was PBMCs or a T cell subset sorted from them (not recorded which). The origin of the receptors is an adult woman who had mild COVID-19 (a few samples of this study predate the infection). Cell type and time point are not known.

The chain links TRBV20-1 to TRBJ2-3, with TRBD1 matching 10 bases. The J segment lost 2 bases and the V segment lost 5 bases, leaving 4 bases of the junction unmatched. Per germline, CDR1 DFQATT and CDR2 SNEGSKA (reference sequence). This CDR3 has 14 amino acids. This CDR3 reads CSAAGTGVTDTQYF. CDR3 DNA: TGCAGTGCTGCCGGGACAGGGGTCACAGATACGCAGTATTTT.

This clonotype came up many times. The CDR3 region has the DNA TGTGCCAGCAGCTTATGGGGGGCTGGGGCACGCACTGAAGCTTTCTTT. As protein: CASSLWGAGARTEAFF. The chain couples TRBV7-3 to TRBJ1-1, with a tentative D call TRBD1 (6 bases). Germline values: CDR1 SGHTA, CDR2 FQGTGA. The V end lost 2 bases, the J end lost 4 bases, and 17 bases lay between the germline ends. This CDR3 is 16 amino acids long.

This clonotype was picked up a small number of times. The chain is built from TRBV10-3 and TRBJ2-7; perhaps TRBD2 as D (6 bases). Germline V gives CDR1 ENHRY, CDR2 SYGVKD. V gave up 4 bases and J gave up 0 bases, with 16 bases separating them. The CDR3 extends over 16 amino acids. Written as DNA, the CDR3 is TGTGCCATCAGTGGGGAAAGGGACTCCTTCTCCTACGAGCAGTACTTC. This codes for CAISGERDSFSYEQYF.

The CDR3 DNA is TGCAGTGCTAGAGGGACATGGGGTGAGCAGTACTTC. It codes for CSARGTWGEQYF. This chain connects TRBV20-1 to TRBJ2-7; possibly TRBD1 for D (5 bases). This CDR3 comprises 12 residues. Deletions cut 1 base from V and 7 bases from J, with 11 bases between. Germline CDR1 DFQATT, CDR2 SNEGSKA (reference sequence).

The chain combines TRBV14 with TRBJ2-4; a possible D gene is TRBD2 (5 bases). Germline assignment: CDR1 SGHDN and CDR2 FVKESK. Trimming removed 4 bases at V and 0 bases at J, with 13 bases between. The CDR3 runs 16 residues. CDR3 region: CASSRTQTIAKNIQYF. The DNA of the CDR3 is TGTGCCAGCAGCCGAACCCAGACTATAGCCAAAAACATTCAGTACTTC.

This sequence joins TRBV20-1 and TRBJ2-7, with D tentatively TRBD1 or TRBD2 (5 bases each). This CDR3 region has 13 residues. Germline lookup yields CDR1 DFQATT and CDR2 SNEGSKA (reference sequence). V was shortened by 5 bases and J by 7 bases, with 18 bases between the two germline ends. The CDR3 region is CSAEGRPPREQYF. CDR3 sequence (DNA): TGCAGTGCTGAGGGGCGCCCGCCCCGGGAGCAGTACTTC.

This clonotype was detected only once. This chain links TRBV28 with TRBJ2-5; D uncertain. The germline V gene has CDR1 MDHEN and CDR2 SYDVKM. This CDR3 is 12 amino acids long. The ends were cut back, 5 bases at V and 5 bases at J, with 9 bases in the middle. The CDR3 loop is CASSVRWETQYF. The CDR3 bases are TGTGCCAGCAGTGTGCGGTGGGAGACCCAGTACTTC.

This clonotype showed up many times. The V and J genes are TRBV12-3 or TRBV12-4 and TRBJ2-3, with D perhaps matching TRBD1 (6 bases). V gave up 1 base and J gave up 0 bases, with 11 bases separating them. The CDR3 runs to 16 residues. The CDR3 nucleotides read TGTGCCAGCAGTTTAGTCGGGACACGAAGCACAGATACGCAGTATTTT. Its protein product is CASSLVGTRSTDTQYF.

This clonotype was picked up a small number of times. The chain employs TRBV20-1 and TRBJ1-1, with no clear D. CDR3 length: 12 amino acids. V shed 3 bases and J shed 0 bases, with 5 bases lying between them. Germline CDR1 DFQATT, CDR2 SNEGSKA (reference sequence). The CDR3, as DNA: TGCAGTGCTAGCCTCCTGAACACTGAAGCTTTCTTT. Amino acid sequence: CSASLLNTEAFF.